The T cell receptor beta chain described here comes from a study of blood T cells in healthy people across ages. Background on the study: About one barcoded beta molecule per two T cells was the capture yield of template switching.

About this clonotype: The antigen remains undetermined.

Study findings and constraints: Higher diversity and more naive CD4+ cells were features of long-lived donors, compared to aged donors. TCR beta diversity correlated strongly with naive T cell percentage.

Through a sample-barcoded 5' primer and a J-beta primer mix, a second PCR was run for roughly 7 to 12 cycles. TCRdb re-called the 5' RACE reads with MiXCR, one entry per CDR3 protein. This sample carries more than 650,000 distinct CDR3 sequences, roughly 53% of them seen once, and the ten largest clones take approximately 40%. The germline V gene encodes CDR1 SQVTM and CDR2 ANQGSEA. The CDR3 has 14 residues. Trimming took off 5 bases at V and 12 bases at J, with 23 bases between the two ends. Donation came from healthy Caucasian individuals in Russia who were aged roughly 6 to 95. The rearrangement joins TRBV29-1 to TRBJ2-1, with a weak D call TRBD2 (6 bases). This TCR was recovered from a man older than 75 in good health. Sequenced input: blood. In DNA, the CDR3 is TGCAGCGTTTCTGGAGGGACCGGTGTAATTGGGCAGTTCTTC. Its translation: CSVSGGTGVIGQFF.